The subject of this entry is one T cell receptor (beta chain). Germline assignment: CDR1 SEHNR and CDR2 FQNEAQ (reference sequence). V was clipped by 4 bases and J by 6 bases, with 19 bases between them. CDR3 length equals 16 residues. This sample is drawn from a study of blood T cell repertoires in COVID-19. Study overall: COVID-19 samples from acute and convalescent phases originated in the United States, Italy and Spain. PBMCs, B-cell-depleted T cells, or T cells were the source of the cDNA or gDNA that made up the material.

The table came from immunoSEQ multiplex PCR; TCRdb's copy has only in-frame clones and leaves some out. The data contain around 200,000 clones, about 86% of them seen just once; the ten biggest clones take up around 1%. The chain links TRBV7-9 to TRBJ1-5, with D maybe TRBD1 (5 bases). The sequence came from a woman aged 18-29 years who had recovered from COVID-19. Material: peripheral blood. The DNA of the CDR3 is TGTGCCAGCAGCTCGGGGGTTGAGGGGCGAGTTCAGCCCCAGCATTTT. It encodes CASSSGVEGRVQPQHF.